This entry concerns a single TCR beta chain. The sort gate was single viable CD3+CD4+CD8-CD45RO+ cells for memory CD4+ T cells. This entry comes from a study of memory CD4+ T cells and cytomegalovirus serostatus. The data were produced by immunoSEQ multiplex PCR, yet TCRdb's version contains in-frame clones alone and is incomplete. The table has approximately 60,000 clones, roughly three quarters seen once. V lost 2 bases and J lost 5; bases outside the gene matches: 6. From germline, CDR1 is MGHRA and CDR2 YSYEKL. The CDR3 has 15 residues. The sequence was obtained from an adult in good health and CMV-seronegative. The J gene is TRBJ1-2, the V gene TRBV4-1; 9 bases fit TRBD1. Sequencing was carried out using memory CD4+ T cells from blood. Here the CDR3 DNA reads TGCGCCAGCAGCCAAAGCCGGGACAGGGAGTATGGCTACACCTTC. This gives the protein CASSQSRDREYGYTF.